The rows below give T cell receptor beta chains drawn from one sample of a study of response to subunit inactivated influenza vaccine. TCRdb re-analysed the RT-PCR reads in MiXCR, keeping a single row per CDR3 protein. The data contain around 580,000 distinct CDR3 sequences, 14% of them seen just once; the ten biggest clones take up around 10%. The input for sequencing was PBMCs from blood, taken roughly 12 days after vaccination. The receptors originated from a man aged 45-65 years who received an inactivated influenza vaccine. Each CDR3 is given with its conserved first and last residue. The D gene is left open where the match is weak. Clone size is stated in some rows and not others, as once, few, many or a class when expanded.

>-|TRBV9|few|TRBJ2-3
CASSVSMGFTDTQYF
TGTGCCAGCAGCGTATCTATGGGATTCACAGATACGCAGTATTTT
>-|TRBV20-1|-|TRBJ2-3
CSARDPQGWPDTQYF
TGCAGTGCTAGAGATCCGCAGGGGTGGCCAGATACGCAGTATTTT
>-|TRBV20-1|few|TRBJ2-2
CSARPPLAVGELFF
TGCAGTGCTAGACCCCCTCTGGCAGTCGGGGAGCTGTTTTTT
>TRBD1|TRBV6-5|-|TRBJ2-5
CASSSPGQGLETQYF
TGTGCCAGCAGTTCGCCGGGACAGGGGCTGGAGACCCAGTACTTC
>-|TRBV7-9|-|TRBJ1-4
CASSQWTRGEEKLFF
TGTGCCAGCAGCCAATGGACAAGGGGAGAGGAAAAACTGTTTTTT
>TRBD1|TRBV7-9|-|TRBJ1-5
CASSNGTGFSNQPQHF
TGTGCCAGCAGCAACGGGACAGGGTTTAGCAATCAGCCCCAGCATTTT
>TRBD1|TRBV11-2|-|TRBJ2-2
CASSARQRRDRPNTGELFF
TGTGCCAGCAGCGCACGACAAAGACGGGACAGGCCTAACACCGGGGAGCTGTTTTTT
>TRBD1|TRBV29-1|-|TRBJ1-2
CSVEDWDRGYDGYTF
TGCAGCGTTGAAGATTGGGACAGGGGTTATGATGGCTACACCTTC
>-|TRBV20-1|-|TRBJ2-3
CSASSAETSTDTQYF
TGCAGTGCTAGCTCTGCGGAAACTAGCACAGATACGCAGTATTTT
>TRBD2|TRBV5-1|-|TRBJ2-7
CASSRTSGIYEQYF
TGCGCCAGCAGCCGGACTAGCGGGATCTACGAGCAGTACTTC
>-|TRBV28|-|TRBJ2-5
CASSETGGSQETQYF
TGTGCCAGCAGTGAGACCGGGGGTTCTCAAGAGACCCAGTACTTC
>-|TRBV28|-|TRBJ2-6
CASRRITPGANVLTF
TGTGCCAGCAGACGGATCACTCCTGGGGCCAACGTCCTGACTTTC
>-|TRBV5-1|-|TRBJ2-1
CASRVNNEQFF
TGCGCCAGCAGGGTAAACAATGAGCAGTTCTTC
>-|TRBV11-2|-|TRBJ2-7
CASSFPQGLPNYEQYF
TGTGCCAGCAGCTTTCCCCAGGGACTCCCTAACTACGAGCAGTACTTC
>-|TRBV10-2|many|TRBJ2-1
CASSEIGGAIYNEQFF
TGCGCCAGCAGTGAGATTGGGGGGGCGATCTATAATGAGCAGTTCTTC
>-|TRBV25-1|-|TRBJ2-1
CASSVIGGESYNEQFF
TGTGCCAGCAGCGTGATCGGGGGAGAGTCCTACAATGAGCAGTTCTTC
>-|TRBV7-2|many|TRBJ2-6
CASSVGRYSGANVLTF
TGTGCCAGCAGCGTAGGACGGTACTCTGGGGCCAACGTCCTGACTTTC
>TRBD1|TRBV5-1|many|TRBJ2-1
CASNTGTGGVDEQFF
TGCGCCAGCAACACCGGGACAGGGGGGGTAGATGAGCAGTTCTTC
>TRBD1|TRBV7-9|-|TRBJ2-2
CASSIGTENTGELFF
TGTGCCAGCAGCATTGGGACAGAAAACACCGGGGAGCTGTTTTTT
>-|TRBV11-3|-|TRBJ2-1
CASSLGPREQFF
TGTGCCAGCAGCTTAGGTCCTCGGGAGCAGTTCTTC
>-|TRBV6-5|few|TRBJ2-5
CASSYSLAGGETQYF
TGTGCCAGCAGTTACTCCCTAGCTGGTGGGGAGACCCAGTACTTC
>TRBD1|TRBV5-1|-|TRBJ1-5
CASSGRRTGSYNQPQHF
TGCGCCAGCAGTGGCCGAAGGACAGGGTCTTACAATCAGCCCCAGCATTTT
>-|TRBV5-6|-|TRBJ2-7
CASSFGRVLTYEQYF
TGTGCCAGCAGCTTCGGCAGGGTGTTAACCTACGAGCAGTACTTC
>TRBD1|TRBV20-1|many|TRBJ2-7
CSARGSGQGIDEQYF
TGCAGTGCTAGGGGCTCCGGACAGGGGATTGACGAGCAGTACTTC
>-|TRBV4-3|-|TRBJ2-3
CASSQGSGYTDTQYF
TGCGCCAGCAGCCAAGGATCGGGGTACACAGATACGCAGTATTTT
>-|TRBV7-2|once|TRBJ1-3
CASSLRPQGAGNTIYF
TGTGCCAGCAGCTTACGACCACAGGGAGCTGGAAACACCATATATTTT
>TRBD1|TRBV2|few|TRBJ1-2
CASSEESQGAQGYTF
TGTGCCAGCAGTGAAGAGTCCCAGGGGGCGCAGGGCTACACCTTC
>-|TRBV3-1|few|TRBJ2-7
CASSQDVGPRHF
TGTGCCAGCAGCCAAGATGTGGGTCCGCGGCACTTC
>-|TRBV28|-|TRBJ1-2
CASNPGWQGDSYGYTF
TGTGCCAGCAACCCGGGTTGGCAGGGCGACTCCTATGGCTACACCTTC
>TRBD1|TRBV3-1|-|TRBJ2-2
CASRPTGFAGELFF
TGTGCCAGCAGACCGACAGGGTTTGCCGGGGAGCTGTTTTTT
>-|TRBV18|-|TRBJ2-7
CASSPSGSQSYEQYF
TGTGCCAGCTCACCATCCGGCAGCCAGTCCTACGAGCAGTACTTC
>-|TRBV29-1|-|TRBJ2-1
CSARRDEGYNEQFF
TGCAGCGCCCGGAGGGACGAGGGGTACAATGAGCAGTTCTTC
>TRBD1|TRBV30|few|TRBJ2-3
CAWSIWDRSTDTQYF
TGTGCCTGGAGTATCTGGGACAGGAGCACAGATACGCAGTATTTT
>-|TRBV7-2|few|TRBJ1-4
CASSFPTGRKLFF
TGTGCCAGCAGCTTCCCTACCGGGAGAAAACTGTTTTTT
>-|TRBV20-1|-|TRBJ2-1
CSARDGIVRGPYNEQFF
TGCAGTGCTAGAGATGGGATCGTGCGGGGACCTTACAATGAGCAGTTCTTC